Listed here are 30 T cell receptor beta chains from one sample, sequenced in a study of OX40 agonist ivuxolimab in advanced cancers. Only in-frame clones appear in the TCRdb table, and some are missing; sequencing was by immunoSEQ multiplex PCR. The sample holds 90,000 to 150,000 clones; around 91% are singletons and the top ten take 0.5% to 0.7%. The specimen comprised CD4+ or CD8+ T cells sorted from blood, sampled in a trial of the OX40 agonist ivuxolimab. Every receptor here comes from an adult with an advanced solid tumor such as melanoma, head and neck, liver or kidney cancer.

The chain couples TRBV2 to TRBJ2-1, with D possibly matching TRBD2 (7 bases). Germline V lookup: CDR1 SNHLY, CDR2 FYNNEI. This CDR3 has 13 amino acids. Trimming left V 1 base short and J 13 bases short, with 14 bases between. CDR3 region: CASSEGGGGIQFF. CDR3 DNA: TGTGCCAGCAGTGAAGGGGGGGGCGGAATTCAGTTCTTC.

The chain carries TRBV4-1 and TRBJ1-3; D is unclear. Germline V gene data show CDR1 as MGHRA and CDR2 as YSYEKL. Trimming removed 3 bases from V and 0 bases from J, with 18 bases in between. The CDR3 runs to 18 residues. CDR3 in DNA: TGCGCCAGCAGCCAGATAGGGAGGAGCGGGTCCTCTGGAAACACCATATATTTT. Encoded protein: CASSQIGRSGSSGNTIYF.

This chain uses TRBV2 with TRBJ1-1; tentatively, D is TRBD1 (5 bases). V lost 5 bases and J 5 bases, leaving 15 bases between the germline ends. CDR3 length: 14 amino acids. The germline V gene has CDR1 SNHLY and CDR2 FYNNEI. The CDR3 loop is CASSFRDGRTEAFF. CDR3 nucleotide sequence: TGTGCCAGCAGTTTCCGGGACGGGAGGACTGAAGCTTTCTTT. The full variable domain, in which reference TRBV2 and TRBJ1-1 provide the parts outside the CDR3, is EPEVTQTPSHQVTQMGQEVILRCVPISNHLYFYWYRQILGQKVEFLVSFYNNEISEKSEIFDDQFSVERPDGSNFTLKIRSTKLEDSAMYFCASSFRDGRTEAFFGQGTRLTVV.

The chain uses TRBV5-1 and TRBJ2-5, with D perhaps matching TRBD1 (5 bases). The germline gives CDR1 SGHRS, CDR2 YFSETQ. CDR3 length equals 16 residues. V gave up 1 base and J gave up 1 base, with 14 bases separating them. This CDR3 reads CASSLSDSVPQETQYF. DNA for the CDR3: TGCGCCAGCAGCTTGAGCGACAGTGTTCCCCAAGAGACCCAGTACTTC.

On this clone itself: The identical CDR3 is also encoded by other nucleotide sequences in the sample. The J gene is TRBJ1-1, the V gene TRBV18; maybe TRBD1 (5 bases). Germline loops: CDR1 KGHSH, CDR2 LQKENI. V was pared by 3 bases and J by 5 bases, with 13 bases between. The CDR3 has 14 residues. As DNA, the CDR3 is TGTGCCAGCTCACCGCCTTTGCGGGGGACTGAAGCTTTCTTT. Translating gives CASSPPLRGTEAFF. Full variable domain (remainder filled in from reference TRBV18 and TRBJ1-1): NAGVMQNPRHLVRRRGQEARLRCSPMKGHSHVYWYRQLPEEGLKFMVYLQKENIIDESGMPKERFSAEFPKEGPSILRIQQVVRGDSAAYFCASSPPLRGTEAFFGQGTRLTVV.

The V and J genes are TRBV6-1 and TRBJ2-5; D is undetermined. The germline V and J ends were trimmed by 6 bases and 2 bases, with 16 bases remaining between them. Per the germline V gene, CDR1 is MNHNS and CDR2 is SASEGT. CDR3 length: 15 residues. CDR3 in DNA: TGTGCCAGCAGGGTGCTGGGCACAGCACAAGAGACCCAGTACTTC. It codes for CASRVLGTAQETQYF.

This clone was picked up one time. The chain links TRBV18 to TRBJ2-5; D might be TRBD1 (5 bases). The length of the CDR3 is 13 residues. V lost 6 bases to trimming and J lost 0 bases, with 8 bases between them. Germline V gives CDR1 KGHSH, CDR2 LQKENI. The CDR3 spells CASSAGYQETQYF. The CDR3 nucleotides are TGTGCCAGCTCCGCAGGGTACCAAGAGACCCAGTACTTC.

This chain joins TRBV6-5 and TRBJ1-3; D remains unclear. Trimming removed 5 bases at V and 3 bases at J, with 11 bases between. CDR1 and CDR2 (germline): MNHEY, SVGAGI. The CDR3 runs to 14 residues. CDR3: CASSRGRNGNTIYF. The CDR3 bases are TGTGCCAGCAGTAGAGGGCGAAATGGAAACACCATATATTTT.

This sequence joins TRBV7-8 and TRBJ1-2, with no clear D. V dropped 2 bases and J dropped 6 bases, with 7 bases sitting between them. This CDR3 contains 12 residues. Per germline, CDR1 SGHVS and CDR2 FQNEAQ. CDR3 protein: CASSLWVNGYTF. As DNA, the CDR3 is TGTGCCAGCAGCTTATGGGTGAATGGCTACACCTTC. The complete variable domain, with remaining parts taken from reference TRBV7-8 and TRBJ1-2, reads GAGVSQSPRYKVAKRGQDVALRCDPISGHVSLFWYQQALGQGPEFLTYFQNEAQLDKSGLPSDRFFAERPEGSVSTLKIQRTQQEDSAVYLCASSLWVNGYTFGSGTRLTVV.

This clone showed up just a few times. The gene calls are TRBV10-3 and TRBJ2-7, with TRBD1 as a possible D gene (5 bases). The ends were cut back, 0 bases at V and 5 bases at J, with 14 bases in the middle. CDR1 ENHRY and CDR2 SYGVKD come from the germline V gene. The CDR3 sequence is 15 residues long. The CDR3 DNA follows: TGTGCCATCAGTGAGTCGTCCCTGGGGCTGGACGAGCAGTACTTC. Translating gives CAISESSLGLDEQYF.

This chain connects TRBV11-2 to TRBJ1-2; TRBD1 aligns across 8 bases. V dropped 1 base and J dropped 7; count of bases not matched to a gene: 8. This CDR3 spans 15 amino acids. Looked up from germline, CDR1 is SGHAT and CDR2 is FQNNGV. The CDR3 nucleotides are TGTGCCAGCAGCTTAGGTACCGGACAGGGAGGTGGCTACACCTTC. It yields the protein CASSLGTGQGGGYTF.

The rearrangement links TRBV7-6 to TRBJ2-3; possible D gene TRBD2, 6 bases. The V gene lost 2 bases and the J gene lost 2 bases, with 17 bases spanning the gap. This CDR3 region has 17 residues. The germline CDR1 and CDR2 sequences are SGHVS and FNYEAQ. CDR3 coding DNA: TGTGCCAGCAGCTTATCATCGGGGGATGGGATCACAGATACGCAGTATTTT. It codes for CASSLSSGDGITDTQYF.

V usage is TRBV11-2 and J usage is TRBJ2-1, with D unclear. V gave up 1 base and J gave up 7 bases, with 11 bases separating them. This CDR3 is 14 amino acids long. Germline values: CDR1 SGHAT, CDR2 FQNNGV. The CDR3 loop reads CASSLVAATNEQFF. In DNA form, the CDR3 reads TGTGCCAGCAGCTTAGTTGCGGCTACGAATGAGCAGTTCTTC.

V usage is TRBV2 and J usage is TRBJ2-7, with D perhaps TRBD1 (7 bases). The germline V gene has CDR1 SNHLY and CDR2 FYNNEI. This CDR3 comprises 15 residues. The V gene lost 1 base and the J gene lost 3 bases, with 13 bases spanning the gap. The CDR3 DNA reads as TGTGCCAGCAGTGAAGGGGGGGACAGAATCTACGAGCAGTACTTC. Protein: CASSEGGDRIYEQYF.

The V call is TRBV25-1, the J call TRBJ1-2, with D maybe TRBD1 (6 bases). Trimming cost V 5 bases and J 5 bases, with 15 bases left between them. The CDR3 has 14 residues. CDR1 MGHDK and CDR2 SYGVNS come from the germline V gene. The CDR3 bases are TGTGCCAGCAGTCGGGGCAGGGGTGGGTATGGCTACACCTTC. It codes for CASSRGRGGYGYTF.

The V gene is TRBV7-9, the J gene TRBJ2-7; D is undetermined. The CDR3 runs 13 residues. The ends were cut back, 4 bases at V and 4 bases at J, with 11 bases in the middle. The germline V gene encodes CDR1 SEHNR and CDR2 FQNEAQ (reference sequence). CDR3 sequence: CASSSGRYYEQYF. CDR3 bases: TGTGCCAGCAGCTCAGGCAGATATTACGAGCAGTACTTC.

The chain combines TRBV7-2 with TRBJ2-3; D assignment may be TRBD1 or TRBD2 (5 bases each). V was pared by 8 bases and J by 1 base, with 13 bases between. The CDR3 consists of 14 residues. Germline lookup yields CDR1 SGHTA and CDR2 FQGNSA. DNA for the CDR3: TGTGCCAGCGGACGGCTGGGGGGCACAGATACGCAGTATTTT. Its translation: CASGRLGGTDTQYF.

V gene TRBV27 combines with J gene TRBJ2-6; D is uncertain. CDR3 length: 15 residues. Germline V gene lookup returns CDR1 MNHEY and CDR2 SMNVEV (reference sequence). Trimming stripped 4 bases from V and 0 bases from J, with 7 bases between. CDR3 in DNA: TGTGCCAGCAGTTCTACGGGCTCTGGGGCCAACGTCCTGACTTTC. Translation: CASSSTGSGANVLTF. Complete variable domain (other parts from reference TRBV27 and TRBJ2-6): EAQVTQNPRYLITVTGKKLTVTCSQNMNHEYMSWYRQDPGLGLRQIYYSMNVEVTDKGDVPEGYKVSRKEKRNFPLILESPSPNQTSLYFCASSSTGSGANVLTFGAGSRLTVL.

The V and J genes are TRBV15 and TRBJ1-6; no clear D gene. V was trimmed by 4 bases and J by 10 bases, leaving 8 bases between them. The CDR3 is 12 residues long. Germline CDR1 and CDR2: LNHNV and YYDKDF (reference sequence). CDR3: CATSTYNSPLHF. CDR3 bases: TGTGCCACCAGCACCTACAACTCACCCCTCCACTTT. Together with reference TRBV15 and TRBJ1-6, the CDR3 gives the full variable domain: DAMVIQNPRYQVTQFGKPVTLSCSQTLNHNVMYWYQQKSSQAPKLLFHYYDKDFNNEADTPDNFQSRRPNTSFCFLDIRSPGLGDTAMYLCATSTYNSPLHFGNGTRLTVT.

V usage is TRBV30 and J usage is TRBJ1-4; no clear D gene. The CDR3 has 11 residues. CDR1 is GTSNPN, CDR2 SVGIG, per germline (reference sequence). The ends were cut back, 4 bases at V and 5 bases at J, with 5 bases in the middle. Written as DNA, the CDR3 is TGTGCCTGGACCACGAATGAAAAACTGTTTTTT. Protein: CAWTTNEKLFF.

This clone appeared a few times. The CDR3 reads CASSYSTQPQHF. The CDR3 DNA reads as TGTGCCAGCAGTTACTCGACTCAGCCCCAGCATTTT. The chain is built from TRBV6-6 and TRBJ1-5; no clear D gene. V dropped 0 bases and J dropped 6 bases, with 3 bases sitting between them. The CDR3 has 12 residues. CDR1 MNHNY and CDR2 SVGAGI come from the germline V gene (reference sequence).

This chain joins TRBV6-6 and TRBJ1-6; tentatively, D is TRBD1 (6 bases). Germline V gene sequence: CDR1 MNHNY, CDR2 SVGAGI (reference sequence). V gave up 6 bases and J gave up 9 bases, with 15 bases separating them. This CDR3 region has 14 residues. The CDR3 sequence: CASRTTGTGSPLHF. The CDR3 nucleotides are TGTGCCAGCAGAACAACAGGGACGGGTTCACCCCTCCACTTT.

The chain combines TRBV6-1 with TRBJ2-1; 7 nucleotides match TRBD1. With 7 bases clipped from V and 8 bases from J, the junction kept 8 bases outside the gene matches. This CDR3 region has 13 residues. Germline V lookup: CDR1 MNHNS, CDR2 SASEGT. The CDR3 region has the DNA TGTGCCAGCAATCCATCGGGACAGTATGAGCAGTTCTTC. It encodes CASNPSGQYEQFF.

This clone appeared a few times. The chain couples TRBV28 to TRBJ1-6; D unclear. The CDR3 covers 12 residues. Trimming pared 3 bases from V and 6 bases from J, leaving 3 bases between. The germline gives CDR1 MDHEN, CDR2 SYDVKM. CDR3 in DNA: TGTGCCAGCAGTTTTAGTAATTCACCCCTCCACTTT. Its protein product is CASSFSNSPLHF.

This clone was seen only once. V usage is TRBV10-2 and J usage is TRBJ1-1; no firm D call. V lost 3 bases and J 0 bases, leaving 8 bases between the germline ends. Per the germline V gene, CDR1 is WSHSY and CDR2 is SAAADI. There are 14 residues in the CDR3. The CDR3 region is CASSDGSLNTEAFF. The CDR3 DNA reads as TGCGCCAGCAGTGACGGGAGCTTGAACACTGAAGCTTTCTTT.

V is TRBV6-5 and J is TRBJ2-7; D is uncertain. The CDR3 is made up of 12 amino acids. The V end lost 5 bases, the J end lost 6 bases, and 11 bases lay between the germline ends. Germline loops: CDR1 MNHEY, CDR2 SVGAGI. CDR3 nucleotides: TGTGCCAGCAGTCCTGGACGAGGCGAGCAGTACTTC. Protein: CASSPGRGEQYF.

This chain connects TRBV28 to TRBJ2-7; 7 nucleotides line up with TRBD1. The CDR3 length is 15 residues. Germline V lookup: CDR1 MDHEN, CDR2 SYDVKM. Losses at the gene ends were 7 bases for V and 2 bases for J; bases not matched to a gene: 11. The CDR3 coding sequence is TGTGCCAGCACGGCCGAGGGACAGTTTACCTACGAGCAGTACTTC. It is translated as CASTAEGQFTYEQYF.

This clone was seen a handful of times. The V call is TRBV2, the J call TRBJ1-5; a weak D match, TRBD1 (5 bases). Germline CDR1 is SNHLY and CDR2 is FYNNEI. This CDR3 comprises 13 residues. Trimming stripped 7 bases from V and 4 bases from J, with 11 bases between. This CDR3 is CASTKDKNQPQHF. For the CDR3, the DNA is TGTGCCAGCACCAAGGACAAAAATCAGCCCCAGCATTTT.

The V gene is TRBV7-2, the J gene TRBJ2-7; TRBD1 matches at 8 bases. The CDR3 contains 14 residues. The germline V gene has CDR1 SGHTA and CDR2 FQGNSA. The V gene end was trimmed by 2 bases and the J gene end by 4 bases; junction bases not matched to a gene: 4. CDR3 nucleotide sequence: TGTGCCAGCAGCTTAAGACAGGGGACTTACGAGCAGTACTTC. Translated: CASSLRQGTYEQYF.

The CDR3 DNA sequence: TGTGCCAGCAGTGAAGCGCTGGGACTAGCGGGCGCCAATGAGCAGTTCTTC. It codes for CASSEALGLAGANEQFF. The genes are TRBV2 and TRBJ2-1, with 12 bases lining up with TRBD2. Per germline, CDR1 SNHLY and CDR2 FYNNEI. The junction had 6 bases not matched to a gene; V was cut back by 0 bases and J by 6 bases. This CDR3 region has 17 residues. Full variable domain (outside the CDR3, taken from reference TRBV2 and TRBJ2-1): EPEVTQTPSHQVTQMGQEVILRCVPISNHLYFYWYRQILGQKVEFLVSFYNNEISEKSEIFDDQFSVERPDGSNFTLKIRSTKLEDSAMYFCASSEALGLAGANEQFFGPGTRLTVL.